Following are 3 T cell receptor beta chains from one sample sequenced in a study of blood T cell repertoires in COVID-19. This table comes from immunoSEQ multiplex PCR, and its TCRdb copy is limited to in-frame clones, with some not included. The data show around 220,000 clones, 86% seen once. Source material: peripheral blood. Receptors originate from a woman aged 50 to 60 with COVID-19, enrolled during active disease.

This clone was recorded only once. The V call is TRBV6-5, the J call TRBJ1-3, with a weak D call TRBD1 (5 bases). Germline V gene sequence: CDR1 MNHEY, CDR2 SVGAGI. The CDR3 spans 14 residues. V was shortened by 10 bases and J by 8 bases, with 21 bases between the two germline ends. CDR3 region: CAIWEGGLGDTIYF. For the CDR3, the DNA is TGTGCCATATGGGAGGGTGGATTGGGGGACACCATATATTTT.

The chain links TRBV28 to TRBJ2-1; weak D call: TRBD2 (6 bases). This CDR3 has 13 residues. CDR1 MDHEN and CDR2 SYDVKM come from the germline V gene. Trimming shortened V by 8 bases and J by 5 bases, and 13 bases separated the two germline ends. The CDR3 spells CASRRGLNNEQFF. As DNA, the CDR3 is TGTGCCAGCCGGCGGGGCCTAAACAATGAGCAGTTCTTC.

This chain links TRBV19 with TRBJ2-1; weak D call: TRBD1 (6 bases). There are 14 residues in the CDR3. Germline V gene data show CDR1 as LNHDA and CDR2 as SQIVND (reference sequence). V was trimmed by 6 bases and J by 8 bases, leaving 17 bases between them. Written as DNA, the CDR3 is TGTGCCAGTAGCGAAAGACCGAAGGGGGATGAGCAGTTCTTC. Translated: CASSERPKGDEQFF.